Listed here are 22 T cell receptor beta chains from one sample, sequenced in a study of tumor-infiltrating lymphocytes in primary liver carcinoma. Unsorted whole blood supplied the RNA, and germline DNA was extracted too. A constant-region primer served to make TCR beta cDNA from about 0.45 ug total RNA. Libraries of TCR beta came from three nested multiplex PCR rounds with slightly modified ARM-PCR. TRBV1-TRBV30 forward primers paired with a C-beta reverse primer drove the first two PCR rounds, around 9 cycles each. MiXCR, applied by TCRdb to the multiplex PCR reads, yields one record per CDR3 protein. Altogether about 320,000 distinct CDR3 sequences are present, 55% to 65% being singletons, with the ten largest covering about 8.4%. The specimen was peripheral blood. The receptors were sampled from a man aged 40-49 years with primary liver carcinoma and hepatitis B virus infection.

The chain couples TRBV6-1 to TRBJ1-1; D gene uncertain. This CDR3 spans 13 amino acids. The V gene's germline CDR1 is MNHNS and CDR2 SASEGT. Trimming stripped 3 bases from V and 5 bases from J, with 10 bases between. The CDR3 here is CASSDQVTTEAFF. Here the CDR3 DNA reads TGTGCCAGCAGTGACCAGGTAACAACTGAAGCTTTCTTT.

As to this clonotype: This may stem from a read error, because a much larger clone lies one nucleotide away. CDR3 DNA sequence: TGTGCCAGCAGCTTAGGTGGGATTCCCACAAATACGCAGTATTTT. Translated: CASSLGGIPTNTQYF. The genes are TRBV11-2 and TRBJ2-3; D gene unclear. The CDR3 consists of 15 residues. Germline CDR1 SGHAT, CDR2 FQNNGV.

This chain joins TRBV27 and TRBJ2-6, with unresolved D. CDR3 length equals 15 residues. V lost 5 bases and J lost 4, with 12 bases in between. Germline V CDR1 and CDR2: MNHEY, SMNVEV (reference sequence). The DNA for the CDR3 is TGTGCCAGCAGTCCTAGGTGGTCCGGGGCCAACGTCCTGACTTTC. It translates to CASSPRWSGANVLTF.

Only a few counts were recorded for this clonotype. This rearrangement joins TRBV7-9 to TRBJ1-4, with unresolved D. V was trimmed by 3 bases and J by 1 base, leaving 9 bases between them. Germline CDR1 SEHNR, CDR2 FQNEAQ (reference sequence). CDR3 size: 15 residues. CDR3 sequence reads: CASSFLGGTNEKLFF. For the CDR3, the DNA is TGTGCCAGCAGCTTCTTAGGCGGAACTAATGAAAAACTGTTTTTT.

As regards this clonotype: Since a much larger clone is just one base distant, this may be a read error. The chain links TRBV12-3 or TRBV12-4 to TRBJ2-6; no clear D gene. The CDR3 loop spans 14 amino acids. The CDR3 reads CVSSFDSGANVLTF. In DNA form, the CDR3 reads TGTGTCAGCAGTTTTGATAGTGGGGCCAACGTCCTGACTTTC.

Points on this clonotype: Possible read error: a much larger clone is one base away. The chain is built from TRBV29-1 and TRBJ2-2, with TRBD1 matching 11 bases. Per germline, CDR1 SQVTM and CDR2 ANQGSEA. The CDR3 is made up of 14 amino acids. CDR3 coding DNA: TGCAGCGCCCGGGACAGGGGGAACACCGGGGAGCTGCTTTTT. It encodes CSARDRGNTGELLF.

The chain joins TRBV10-3 to TRBJ1-2; D is unresolved. CDR1 and CDR2 from the germline V gene are ENHRY and SYGVKD. The CDR3 loop spans 15 amino acids. Trimming took off 7 bases at V and 8 bases at J, with 23 bases between the two ends. The CDR3 DNA is TGTGCCATCAACCCAAACACGGACGGCACCCTGGGCTACACCTTC. As protein: CAINPNTDGTLGYTF.

The gene calls are TRBV29-1 and TRBJ2-1, with 13 bases lining up with TRBD2. Germline CDR1 reads SQVTM; CDR2 reads ANQGSEA. The CDR3 runs 14 residues. Trimming took 6 bases from V and 9 from J; bases not matched to a gene: 8. CDR3 sequence reads: CSVELAGGNSEQFF. CDR3 coding DNA: TGCAGCGTAGAACTAGCGGGAGGGAATAGTGAGCAGTTCTTC.

This chain connects TRBV7-3 to TRBJ2-7; 9 bases fit TRBD1. CDR3 length equals 13 residues. The germline gives CDR1 SGHTA, CDR2 FQGTGA. Unmatched junction bases numbered 6, after V lost 5 bases and J lost 7 bases. CDR3 sequence: CASSQQGAKEQYF. As DNA, the CDR3 is TGTGCCAGCAGCCAACAGGGGGCGAAGGAGCAGTACTTC.

On this clonotype: A junction boundary mismatches the germline segment, possibly from a read error. This sequence joins TRBV12-3 or TRBV12-4 and TRBJ2-5; no reliable D call. This CDR3 region has 14 residues. CDR3 sequence (DNA): TGTGCCTGCAGTCCCTTCGAGTCCAAAGAGACCCAGTACTTC. This sequence encodes CACSPFESKETQYF.

On this clonotype itself: No conserved phenylalanine or tryptophan ends this CDR3, so it is likely a read error. The V and J genes are TRBV29-1 and TRBJ1-3; D gene unclear. The ends were cut back, 3 bases at V and 2 bases at J, with 8 bases in the middle. Germline CDR1 and CDR2: SQVTM and ANQGSEA. CDR3 length: 13 residues. The CDR3 DNA is TGCAGCGTTGATTCCGGCCCTGGAAACACCATATATTCT. Translated, it gives CSVDSGPGNTIYS.

On this clonotype itself: Just one base apart from a much larger clone, this may be a read error. It is likely a read error, because the conserved phenylalanine at the end of the CDR3 is missing. This chain uses TRBV6-1 with TRBJ1-5; weak D call: TRBD1 (5 bases). Looked up from germline, CDR1 is MNHNS and CDR2 is SASEGT. Trimming left V 6 bases short and J 4 bases short, with 16 bases between. This CDR3 is built from 15 residues. This CDR3 is CASRGRVIRNQPQHS. The CDR3 DNA reads as TGTGCCAGCAGGGGCAGGGTGATTCGAAATCAGCCCCAGCATTCT.

This clonotype appeared a single time. A read error is possible here, since a much larger clone lies one base away. As DNA, the CDR3 is TGTGCCAGCAGCCAAGATTTAGAGGGAGAGACCCAGTACTTC. Translation: CASSQDLEGETQYF. The rearrangement links TRBV4-2 to TRBJ2-5, with TRBD2 as a possible D gene (5 bases). This CDR3 has 14 amino acids. Germline CDR1 LGHNA, CDR2 YNFKEQ. The germline V and J ends were trimmed by 0 bases and 4 bases, with 9 bases remaining between them.

As concerns this clonotype: A much larger clone sits a single nucleotide away, making a read error possible. This CDR3 reads CSVNLPGLVDEQYF. The CDR3 DNA is TGCAGCGTTAATCTACCGGGACTAGTGGACGAGCAGTACTTC. The chain combines TRBV29-1 with TRBJ2-7, with 8 nucleotides matching TRBD2. Germline V gives CDR1 SQVTM, CDR2 ANQGSEA. V lost 5 bases and J lost 5; bases outside the gene matches: 11. The CDR3 spans 14 residues.

In regard to this clonotype: One end of the junction fails to match germline, which may point to a read error. This chain links TRBV11-3 with TRBJ2-2; 10 bases map to TRBD2. The length of the CDR3 is 17 residues. Germline V gene lookup returns CDR1 SGHNT and CDR2 YENEEA. DNA of the CDR3: TGTGCCAGCAGCTTAGATTCTCTAGCGGGAGACTCAGGGGTGCTGTTTTTT. This encodes CASSLDSLAGDSGVLFF.

The sample holds one count of this clonotype. At one boundary the junction diverges from the germline segment, which might be a read error. The gene calls are TRBV4-1 and TRBJ2-1; tentative D call: TRBD2 (6 bases). The CDR3 totals 18 residues. Looked up from germline, CDR1 is MGHRA and CDR2 is YSYEKL. CDR3 sequence: CASSQEPLTAGFYNEKFF. CDR3 DNA sequence: TGCGCCAGCAGCCAAGAACCCCTCACAGCGGGCTTCTACAATGAGAAGTTCTTC.

In the case of this clonotype: A much larger clone is a single base away; this may be a read error. The chain employs TRBV12-3 or TRBV12-4 and TRBJ1-1, with 7 bases identical to TRBD1. The CDR3 is made up of 13 amino acids. The CDR3 region has the DNA TGTGCCTGCAGGGGAACAGGGGCCACTGAAGCTTTCTTT. As protein: CACRGTGATEAFF.

This chain uses TRBV25-1 with TRBJ1-4; tentative D call: TRBD1 (6 bases). The CDR3 contains 14 residues. Germline CDR1 reads MGHDK; CDR2 reads SYGVNS. Trimming shortened V by 7 bases and J by 6 bases, and 15 bases separated the two germline ends. CDR3 sequence: CASTPRGAYEKLFF. The CDR3 nucleotides are TGTGCCAGCACTCCCCGGGGGGCTTATGAAAAACTGTTTTTT.

This clonotype has a handful of counts. V and J are TRBV28 and TRBJ2-1; a weak D match, TRBD1 (5 bases). This CDR3 region has 14 residues. The germline V gene encodes CDR1 MDHEN and CDR2 SYDVKM. The ends were cut back, 4 bases at V and 8 bases at J, with 15 bases in the middle. The CDR3 here is CASSSRNGRDEQFF. In nucleotides, the CDR3 is TGTGCCAGCAGTTCTCGGAACGGCAGGGATGAGCAGTTCTTC.

This chain connects TRBV6-2 or TRBV6-3 to TRBJ2-7; D remains unclear. With 9 bases removed from V and 2 bases from J, the gap between germline ends came to 17 bases. The germline V gene has CDR1 MNHEY and CDR2 SVGEGT. The CDR3 extends over 14 amino acids. CDR3 DNA: TGTGCCAGTAGTACGGAACAGCCTCCCTACGAGCAGTACTTC. This codes for CASSTEQPPYEQYF.

This clonotype was found once. This may be a read error, as it is one base from a much larger clone. The chain combines TRBV12-3 or TRBV12-4 with TRBJ1-1; no definite D call. CDR3 size: 13 residues. The CDR3 sequence is CASSQAWDPETSF. CDR3 DNA: TGTGCCAGCAGTCAAGCCTGGGATCCGGAAACTTCCTTT.

Details on this clonotype: The CDR3 ends on some other residue instead of the conserved phenylalanine or tryptophan, so this is likely a read error. The chain employs TRBV7-9 and TRBJ2-2, with TRBD1 identical over 11 bases. Germline assignment: CDR1 SEHNR and CDR2 FQNEAQ (reference sequence). The CDR3 runs to 15 residues. In nucleotides, the CDR3 is TGTGCCAGCAGCTCGGACAGGGGGCGAACCGAGGAGCTGTTTTCT. The encoded protein is CASSSDRGRTEELFS.